These T cell receptor beta chains were read from a single sample in a study of T cell repertoires in cytomegalovirus infection. Using its own MiXCR run on the reads, TCRdb lists one record per CDR3 protein. The data hold hundreds of thousands of distinct CDR3 sequences, with about 31% observed a single time. Antigens of these TCRs are unknown. The sequences come from cultured CD8+ T cells from PBMCs, collected from culture after CMV antigen stimulation. The receptor set was obtained from a human donor in good health (CMV status not recorded). Some clones in this sample may be carry-over from other donors' samples. Each CDR3 is given with its conserved first and last residue. Fields, in order: V gene, J gene, D gene, CDR3 protein. The D gene is left open where the match is weak.

v_gene: TRBV6-8; j_gene: TRBJ2-2; d_gene: .; CDR3aa: CASSYDYDGELFF
v_gene: TRBV7-2; j_gene: TRBJ2-1; d_gene: TRBD2; CDR3aa: CASSSWGGVNVQFF
v_gene: TRBV9; j_gene: TRBJ1-2; d_gene: .; CDR3aa: CASSVGAGYTF
v_gene: TRBV6-1; j_gene: TRBJ1-1; d_gene: TRBD1; CDR3aa: CASWTGGTEAFF
v_gene: TRBV4-1; j_gene: TRBJ2-7; d_gene: .; CDR3aa: CASSQVVSALYEQYF
v_gene: TRBV4-1; j_gene: TRBJ1-4; d_gene: .; CDR3aa: CASSQGPMSYEKLFF
v_gene: TRBV6-5; j_gene: TRBJ2-3; d_gene: TRBD2; CDR3aa: CASTHGGDTQYF
v_gene: TRBV7-6; j_gene: TRBJ2-7; d_gene: TRBD2; CDR3aa: CASTPAGGTPHEQYF
v_gene: TRBV28; j_gene: TRBJ2-2; d_gene: TRBD2; CDR3aa: CASSSFDLTRGVYTGELFF
v_gene: TRBV5-4; j_gene: TRBJ2-1; d_gene: .; CDR3aa: CASSFPQTENEQFF
v_gene: TRBV20-1; j_gene: TRBJ2-7; d_gene: TRBD1; CDR3aa: CSATTGQGAPYEQYF
v_gene: TRBV11-2; j_gene: TRBJ1-2; d_gene: .; CDR3aa: CASSSERTSRGYGYTF
v_gene: TRBV4-1; j_gene: TRBJ1-2; d_gene: .; CDR3aa: CASSRPGEVFNYGYTF
v_gene: TRBV12-3/TRBV12-4; j_gene: TRBJ2-7; d_gene: TRBD1; CDR3aa: CASSLEQGNHEQYF
v_gene: TRBV7-6; j_gene: TRBJ2-1; d_gene: .; CDR3aa: CASSLDGGSYNEQFF
v_gene: TRBV6-6; j_gene: TRBJ1-2; d_gene: TRBD1; CDR3aa: CASSMGTGIRGYGYTF
v_gene: TRBV19; j_gene: TRBJ2-7; d_gene: .; CDR3aa: CASSIAPGLDSYEQYF
v_gene: TRBV15; j_gene: TRBJ2-5; d_gene: .; CDR3aa: CATSRDLGGQETQYF
v_gene: TRBV20-1; j_gene: TRBJ2-7; d_gene: .; CDR3aa: CSARDGEQTPDFYEQYF
v_gene: TRBV2; j_gene: TRBJ2-7; d_gene: TRBD2; CDR3aa: CASSALSGVSYEQYF
v_gene: TRBV6-1; j_gene: TRBJ1-1; d_gene: .; CDR3aa: CASSGLLVLGIMNTEAFF
v_gene: TRBV7-6; j_gene: TRBJ1-1; d_gene: .; CDR3aa: CASSLGFGGNTEAFF
v_gene: TRBV25-1; j_gene: TRBJ1-5; d_gene: TRBD1; CDR3aa: CASSGQGGNQPQHF
v_gene: TRBV10-2; j_gene: TRBJ1-2; d_gene: .; CDR3aa: CASSESTEGARRTRYNGYTF
v_gene: TRBV24-1; j_gene: TRBJ2-2; d_gene: .; CDR3aa: CATSDPHGGELFF
v_gene: TRBV29-1; j_gene: TRBJ2-3; d_gene: TRBD2; CDR3aa: CSVDPFLAESTDTQYF
v_gene: TRBV6-1; j_gene: TRBJ1-1; d_gene: TRBD1; CDR3aa: CASSALTGGNTEAFF
v_gene: TRBV4-1; j_gene: TRBJ1-1; d_gene: .; CDR3aa: CASSQEAGMDTEAFF
v_gene: TRBV7-6; j_gene: TRBJ2-5; d_gene: .; CDR3aa: CASSISGQETQYF
v_gene: TRBV6-5; j_gene: TRBJ2-3; d_gene: .; CDR3aa: CASSYSPPGFYADTQYF
v_gene: TRBV6-1; j_gene: TRBJ2-1; d_gene: .; CDR3aa: CASMMEGARYNEQFF
v_gene: TRBV5-5; j_gene: TRBJ1-2; d_gene: .; CDR3aa: CASSPKQGYGYTF
v_gene: TRBV7-3; j_gene: TRBJ2-2; d_gene: .; CDR3aa: CASSLSPGGLAGELFF
v_gene: TRBV9; j_gene: TRBJ2-6; d_gene: .; CDR3aa: CASSLGGGPGGSGANVLTF
v_gene: TRBV6-2/TRBV6-3; j_gene: TRBJ1-5; d_gene: .; CDR3aa: CASSYSTGQPQHF
v_gene: TRBV6-5; j_gene: TRBJ1-5; d_gene: .; CDR3aa: CASSSGVGGNQPQHF
v_gene: TRBV20-1; j_gene: TRBJ2-1; d_gene: TRBD1; CDR3aa: CSATQGASSYNEQFF
v_gene: TRBV6-5; j_gene: TRBJ2-2; d_gene: TRBD2; CDR3aa: CASSYSWGEGTGELFF
v_gene: TRBV15; j_gene: TRBJ2-5; d_gene: TRBD1; CDR3aa: CATSRDKIGTGQETQYF
v_gene: TRBV7-9; j_gene: TRBJ2-3; d_gene: TRBD2; CDR3aa: CASSLGPGLAGATWGTDTQYF
v_gene: TRBV7-3; j_gene: TRBJ2-3; d_gene: TRBD2; CDR3aa: CASSPYTTSGRTDTQYF
v_gene: TRBV6-1; j_gene: TRBJ2-5; d_gene: .; CDR3aa: CASSDRDMQETQYF
v_gene: TRBV27; j_gene: TRBJ1-2; d_gene: .; CDR3aa: CASSSGPIKGYTF
v_gene: TRBV6-5; j_gene: TRBJ1-2; d_gene: TRBD1; CDR3aa: CASRPDRSGGYTF
v_gene: TRBV6-6; j_gene: TRBJ2-1; d_gene: .; CDR3aa: CASTPDGGAYNEQFF
v_gene: TRBV7-2; j_gene: TRBJ2-3; d_gene: .; CDR3aa: CASSLGAASARTDTQYF
v_gene: TRBV10-3; j_gene: TRBJ2-1; d_gene: TRBD2; CDR3aa: CAIRDSGTSGNEQFF
v_gene: TRBV19; j_gene: TRBJ1-1; d_gene: .; CDR3aa: CASTFVKMNTEAFF
v_gene: TRBV12-3/TRBV12-4; j_gene: TRBJ2-1; d_gene: .; CDR3aa: CASSLGDPDYNEQFF
v_gene: TRBV12-3/TRBV12-4; j_gene: TRBJ1-2; d_gene: .; CDR3aa: CASSISLGVRGYTF
v_gene: TRBV7-9; j_gene: TRBJ2-5; d_gene: .; CDR3aa: CASSTPARETQYF
v_gene: TRBV28; j_gene: TRBJ2-1; d_gene: .; CDR3aa: CASSLGSLSGYNEQFF
v_gene: TRBV11-2; j_gene: TRBJ2-3; d_gene: TRBD2; CDR3aa: CASSSRGLAGGPRLPDTQYF